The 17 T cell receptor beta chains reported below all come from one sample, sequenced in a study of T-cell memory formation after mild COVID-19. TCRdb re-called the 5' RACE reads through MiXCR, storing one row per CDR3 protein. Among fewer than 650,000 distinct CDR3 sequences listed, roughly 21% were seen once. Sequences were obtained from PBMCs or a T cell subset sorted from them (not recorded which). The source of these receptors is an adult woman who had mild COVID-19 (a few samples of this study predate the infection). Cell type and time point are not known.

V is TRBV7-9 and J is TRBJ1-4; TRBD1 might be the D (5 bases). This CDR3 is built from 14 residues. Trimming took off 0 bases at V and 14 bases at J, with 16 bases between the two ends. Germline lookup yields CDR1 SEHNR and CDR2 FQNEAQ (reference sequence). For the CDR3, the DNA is TGTGCCAGCAGCTTAGCGGACCGCGCGGAGGGGCTGTTTTTT. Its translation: CASSLADRAEGLFF.

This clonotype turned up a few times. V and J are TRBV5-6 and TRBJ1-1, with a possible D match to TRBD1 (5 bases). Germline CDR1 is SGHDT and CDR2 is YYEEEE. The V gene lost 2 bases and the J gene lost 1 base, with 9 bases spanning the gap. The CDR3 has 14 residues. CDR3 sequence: CASSFLTENTEAFF. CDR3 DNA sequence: TGTGCCAGCAGCTTCCTGACAGAGAACACTGAAGCTTTCTTT. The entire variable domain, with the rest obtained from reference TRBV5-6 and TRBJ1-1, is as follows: DAGVTQSPTHLIKTRGQQVTLRCSPKSGHDTVSWYQQALGQGPQFIFQYYEEEERQRGNFPDRFSGHQFPNYSSELNVNALLLGDSALYLCASSFLTENTEAFFGQGTRLTVV.

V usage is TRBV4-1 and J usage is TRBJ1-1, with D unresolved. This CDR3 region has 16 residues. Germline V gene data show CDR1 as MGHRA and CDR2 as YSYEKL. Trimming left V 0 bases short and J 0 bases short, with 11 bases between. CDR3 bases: TGCGCCAGCAGCCAAGAGGAGGCGCAGATGAACACTGAAGCTTTCTTT. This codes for CASSQEEAQMNTEAFF.

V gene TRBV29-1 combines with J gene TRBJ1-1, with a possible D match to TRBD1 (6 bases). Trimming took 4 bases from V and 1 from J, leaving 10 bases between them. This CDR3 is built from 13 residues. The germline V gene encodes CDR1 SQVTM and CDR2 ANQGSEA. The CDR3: CSVAQGQNTEAFF. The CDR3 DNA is TGCAGCGTTGCCCAGGGGCAGAACACTGAAGCTTTCTTT.

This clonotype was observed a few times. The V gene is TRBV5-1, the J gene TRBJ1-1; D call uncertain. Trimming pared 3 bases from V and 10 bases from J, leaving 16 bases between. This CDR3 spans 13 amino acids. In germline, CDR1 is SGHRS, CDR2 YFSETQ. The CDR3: CASSSTVNGVAFF. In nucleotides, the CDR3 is TGCGCCAGCAGCTCCACCGTGAACGGGGTAGCTTTCTTT.

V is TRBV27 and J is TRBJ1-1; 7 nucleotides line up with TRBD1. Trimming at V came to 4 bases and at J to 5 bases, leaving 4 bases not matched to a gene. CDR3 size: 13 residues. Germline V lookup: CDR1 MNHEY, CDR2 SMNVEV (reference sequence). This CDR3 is CASSSQGRTEAFF. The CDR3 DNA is TGTGCCAGCAGTTCACAGGGGAGGACTGAAGCTTTCTTT.

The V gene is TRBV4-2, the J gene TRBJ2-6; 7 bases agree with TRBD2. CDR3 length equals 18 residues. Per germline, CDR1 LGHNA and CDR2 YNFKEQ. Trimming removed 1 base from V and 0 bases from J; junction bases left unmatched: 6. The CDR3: CASSQGPGGPSGANVLTF. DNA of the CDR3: TGTGCCAGCAGCCAAGGACCGGGAGGCCCCTCTGGGGCCAACGTCCTGACTTTC.

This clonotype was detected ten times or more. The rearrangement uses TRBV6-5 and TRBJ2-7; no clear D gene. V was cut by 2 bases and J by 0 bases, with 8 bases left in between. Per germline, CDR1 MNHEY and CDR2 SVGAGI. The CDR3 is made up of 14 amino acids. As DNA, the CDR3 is TGTGCCAGCAGTTACGCGGTCAGCTCCTACGAGCAGTACTTC. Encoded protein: CASSYAVSSYEQYF.

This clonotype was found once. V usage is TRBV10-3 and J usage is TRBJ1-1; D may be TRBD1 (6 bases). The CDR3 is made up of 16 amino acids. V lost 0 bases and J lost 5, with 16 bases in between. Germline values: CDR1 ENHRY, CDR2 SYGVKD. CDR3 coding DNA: TGTGCCATCAGTGAGTCGAGCCCAGGGGAATGGACTGAAGCTTTCTTT. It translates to CAISESSPGEWTEAFF.

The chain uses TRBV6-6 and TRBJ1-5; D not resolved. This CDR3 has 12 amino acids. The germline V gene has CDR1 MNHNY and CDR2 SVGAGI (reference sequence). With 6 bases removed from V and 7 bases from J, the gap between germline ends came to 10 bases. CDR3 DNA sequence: TGTGCCAGCAGCCTCCCCCTCCAGCCCCAGCATTTT. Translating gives CASSLPLQPQHF.

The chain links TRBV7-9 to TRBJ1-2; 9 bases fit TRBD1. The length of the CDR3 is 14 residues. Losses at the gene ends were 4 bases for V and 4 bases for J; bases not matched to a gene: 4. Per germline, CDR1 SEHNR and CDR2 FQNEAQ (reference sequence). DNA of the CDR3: TGTGCCAGCAGCTCGGGACAGGGCCCCTATGGCTACACCTTC. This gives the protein CASSSGQGPYGYTF.

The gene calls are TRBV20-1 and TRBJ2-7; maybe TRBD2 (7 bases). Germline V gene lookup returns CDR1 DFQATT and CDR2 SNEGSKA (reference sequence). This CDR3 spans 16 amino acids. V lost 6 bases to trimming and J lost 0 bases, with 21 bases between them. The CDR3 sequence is CSAPRWGGILSYEQYF. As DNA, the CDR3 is TGCAGTGCCCCACGGTGGGGGGGCATCCTCTCCTACGAGCAGTACTTC.

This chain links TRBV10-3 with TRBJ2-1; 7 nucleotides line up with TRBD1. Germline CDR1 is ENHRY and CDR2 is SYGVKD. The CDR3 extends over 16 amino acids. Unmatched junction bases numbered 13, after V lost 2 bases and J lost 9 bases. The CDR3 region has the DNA TGTGCCATCAGTGAGCCGACAGGGTTGGGGCGAGGTGAGCAGTTCTTC. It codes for CAISEPTGLGRGEQFF.

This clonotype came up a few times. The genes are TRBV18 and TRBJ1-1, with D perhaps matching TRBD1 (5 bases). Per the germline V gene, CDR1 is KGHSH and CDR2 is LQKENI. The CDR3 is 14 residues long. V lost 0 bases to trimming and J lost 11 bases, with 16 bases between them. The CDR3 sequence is CASSPPGTYFRAFF. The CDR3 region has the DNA TGTGCCAGCTCACCACCGGGGACGTACTTTCGGGCTTTCTTT.

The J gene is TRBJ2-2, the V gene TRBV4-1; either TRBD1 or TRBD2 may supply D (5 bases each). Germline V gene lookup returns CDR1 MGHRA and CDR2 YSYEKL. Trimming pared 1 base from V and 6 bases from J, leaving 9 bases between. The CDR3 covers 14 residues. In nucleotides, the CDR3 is TGCGCCAGCAGCCAAGGGGACCTAGCCGGGGAGCTGTTTTTT. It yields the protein CASSQGDLAGELFF.

CDR3 in DNA: TGTGCCACCAGCAGTACAGGGGTCTATCAGCCCCAGCATTTT. It encodes CATSSTGVYQPQHF. J is TRBJ1-5 and V is TRBV15, with 7 bases fitting TRBD1. Looked up from germline, CDR1 is LNHNV and CDR2 is YYDKDF (reference sequence). V lost 3 bases, J lost 5 bases, and 4 bases stayed unmatched. This CDR3 spans 14 amino acids.

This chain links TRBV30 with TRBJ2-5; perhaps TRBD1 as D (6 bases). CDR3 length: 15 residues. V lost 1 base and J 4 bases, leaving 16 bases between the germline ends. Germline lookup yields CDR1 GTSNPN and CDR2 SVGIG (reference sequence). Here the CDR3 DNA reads TGTGCCTGGAGTGCTCTAGGGACAATGGGAGAGACCCAGTACTTC. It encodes CAWSALGTMGETQYF.